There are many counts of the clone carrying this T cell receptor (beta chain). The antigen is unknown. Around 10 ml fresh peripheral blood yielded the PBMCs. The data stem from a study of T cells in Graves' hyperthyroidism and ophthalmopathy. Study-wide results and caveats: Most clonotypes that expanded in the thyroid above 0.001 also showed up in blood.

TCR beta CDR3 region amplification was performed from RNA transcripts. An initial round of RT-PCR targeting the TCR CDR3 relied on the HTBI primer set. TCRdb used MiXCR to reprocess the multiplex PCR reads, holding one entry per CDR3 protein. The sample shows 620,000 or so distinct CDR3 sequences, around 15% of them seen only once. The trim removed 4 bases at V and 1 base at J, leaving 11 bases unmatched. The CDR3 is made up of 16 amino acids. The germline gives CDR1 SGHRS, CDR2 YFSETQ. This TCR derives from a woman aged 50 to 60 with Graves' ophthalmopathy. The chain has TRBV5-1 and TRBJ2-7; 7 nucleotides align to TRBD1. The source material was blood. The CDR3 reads CASSHRTGGSSYEQYF. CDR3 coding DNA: TGCGCCAGCAGCCACCGGACAGGAGGCAGTTCCTACGAGCAGTACTTC. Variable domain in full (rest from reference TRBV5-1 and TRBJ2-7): KAGVTQTPRYLIKTRGQQVTLSCSPISGHRSVSWYQQTPGQGLQFLFEYFSETQRNKGNFPGRFSGRQFSNSRSEMNVSTLELGDSALYLCASSHRTGGSSYEQYFGPGTRLTVT.